One sample yielded the 13 T cell receptor beta chains listed below, sequenced in a study of Graves' ophthalmopathy and Graves' hyperthyroidism (dated by TCRdb to the late 2010s). Sequencing instrument: Illumina HiSeq 2000. For repertoire sequencing, TCR beta CDR3 regions were amplified from RNA transcripts. The first round was an RT-PCR using HTBI primers with the Qiagen OneStep RT-PCR kit, and this first round was followed by a second-round multiplex PCR, then size selection and purification. The raw public data were reprocessed by TCRdb itself: fastp quality trimming at Q25, MiXCR clonotype calling, in-frame beta chains only. Under each unique CDR3 protein, matching rows form one entry showing the most common genes and DNA. This sample holds hundreds of thousands of distinct CDR3 sequences; approximately 14% were observed only once. The ten top clones hold 9.8% of the sample. The sequenced sample was blood. The receptors shown here come from a woman between 25 and 40 years old with Graves' ophthalmopathy. Donor details come from another sample of the same person, matched by shared clones.

This clonotype was counted ten times or more. The rearrangement links TRBV5-1 to TRBJ1-1; D ambiguous. In germline, CDR1 is SGHRS, CDR2 YFSETQ. The CDR3 extends over 14 amino acids. The ends were cut back, 4 bases at V and 2 bases at J, with 12 bases in the middle. CDR3 DNA: TGCGCCAGCAGCCCACTGTACGGTAACACTGAAGCTTTCTTT. This sequence encodes CASSPLYGNTEAFF.

This clonotype showed up many times. V usage is TRBV28 and J usage is TRBJ1-3, with 7 bases lining up with TRBD1. Germline CDR1 MDHEN, CDR2 SYDVKM. J lost 3 bases, V lost 4 bases, and 15 bases had no gene match. The length of the CDR3 is 18 residues. The CDR3, as DNA: TGTGCCAGCAGTTCCTATTCGACAGGGTTTCGTGTTGGAAACACCATATATTTT. This gives the protein CASSSYSTGFRVGNTIYF.

This clonotype was counted at least ten times. V usage is TRBV15 and J usage is TRBJ1-1; the D is unclear. This CDR3 is built from 15 residues. Germline values: CDR1 LNHNV, CDR2 YYDKDF (reference sequence). Between the trimmed V and J ends, which lost 0 bases and 5 bases, there was a span of 13 bases. The CDR3 loop is CATSRDLGAGTEAFF. The CDR3 DNA reads as TGTGCCACCAGCAGAGATCTGGGCGCGGGGACTGAAGCTTTCTTT.

This clonotype was seen a handful of times. This clone may be a read error of a much larger clone one base away. DNA for the CDR3: TGTGCCTGGAAGGGATCCTATAATTCACACCTCCACTTT. It codes for CAWKGSYNSHLHF. The chain couples TRBV30 to TRBJ1-6, with D hard to call. Germline CDR1 and CDR2: GTSNPN and SVGIG (reference sequence). The CDR3 spans 13 residues.

This clonotype was counted ten times or more. This chain uses TRBV29-1 with TRBJ1-6; D may be TRBD1 (6 bases). Trimming cost V 6 bases and J 5 bases, with 11 bases left between them. CDR3 length: 13 amino acids. Germline CDR1 and CDR2: SQVTM and ANQGSEA. The CDR3 region is CSVRGHHNSPLHF. CDR3 nucleotides: TGCAGCGTGAGGGGACATCATAATTCACCCCTCCACTTT.

This clonotype was counted once. The rearrangement joins TRBV6-1 to TRBJ1-5, with a weak D call TRBD1 (6 bases). V was trimmed by 6 bases and J by 0 bases, leaving 15 bases between them. The CDR3 loop spans 16 amino acids. Germline loops: CDR1 MNHNS, CDR2 SASEGT. This CDR3 is CASRKKGVYSNQPQHF. CDR3 nucleotides: TGTGCCAGCAGGAAAAAGGGGGTTTATAGCAATCAGCCCCAGCATTTT.

The chain has TRBV20-1 and TRBJ2-2; TRBD2 matches at 8 bases. Germline-derived CDR1 and CDR2 are DFQATT and SNEGSKA (reference sequence). V lost 6 bases, J lost 3 bases, and 12 bases stayed unmatched. The CDR3 sequence is 16 residues long. The CDR3 bases are TGCAGTGCGCGCCCAGCCGATAGCGGGGACACCGGGGAGCTGTTTTTT. It codes for CSARPADSGDTGELFF.

In its sample, this clonotype was seen many times. Written as DNA, the CDR3 is TGTGCCAGCAGTAAGACAGGATATGAACGATTGATCTCTGGAAACACCATATATTTT. This sequence encodes CASSKTGYERLISGNTIYF. This chain uses TRBV6-2 or TRBV6-3 with TRBJ1-3, with D possibly being TRBD1 (6 bases). CDR1 MNHEY and CDR2 SVGEGT come from the germline V gene. V was pared by 5 bases and J by 0 bases, with 23 bases between. The CDR3 extends over 19 amino acids.

This clonotype has ten or more counts. V usage is TRBV19 and J usage is TRBJ1-2; 9 bases line up with TRBD1. After removal of 5 bases from V and 6 bases from J, the junction contained 7 bases not matched to a gene. CDR3 length: 14 amino acids. CDR1 and CDR2 from the germline V gene are LNHDA and SQIVND (reference sequence). The CDR3 spells CASSVSGTGHGYTF. CDR3 nucleotide sequence: TGTGCCAGTAGTGTCTCCGGGACAGGGCATGGCTACACCTTC. Drawing the rest from reference TRBV19 and TRBJ1-2, the complete variable domain is DGGITQSPKYLFRKEGQNVTLSCEQNLNHDAMYWYRQDPGQGLRLIYYSQIVNDFQKGDIAEGYSVSREKKESFPLTVTSAQKNPTAFYLCASSVSGTGHGYTFGSGTRLTVV.

Many counts were recorded for this clonotype. J is TRBJ2-5 and V is TRBV20-1; tentative D call: TRBD2 (6 bases). V dropped 3 bases and J dropped 5 bases, with 10 bases sitting between them. CDR1 and CDR2 (germline): DFQATT, SNEGSKA (reference sequence). The CDR3 totals 12 residues. CDR3 sequence (DNA): TGCAGTGCTAGCCCAGGAGGGGAGACCCAGTACTTC. It encodes CSASPGGETQYF.

A few counts support this clonotype. This sequence joins TRBV5-4 and TRBJ1-3, with D perhaps TRBD1 (5 bases). The germline gives CDR1 SGHNT, CDR2 YYREEE (reference sequence). Trimming cost V 0 bases and J 0 bases, with 10 bases left between them. This CDR3 region has 16 residues. In DNA form, the CDR3 reads TGTGCCAGCAGCTTGGACCAGGGTGACTCTGGAAACACCATATATTTT. This translates into CASSLDQGDSGNTIYF.

This clonotype was observed many times. The genes are TRBV6-4 and TRBJ2-7, with 10 bases fitting TRBD1. V was pared by 2 bases and J by 3 bases, with 4 bases of the junction left unmatched. Germline-derived CDR1 and CDR2 are MRHNA and SNTAGT. The CDR3 runs 15 residues. CDR3: CASSDPGQGNYEQYF. Here the CDR3 DNA reads TGTGCCAGCAGTGACCCGGGACAGGGGAACTACGAGCAGTACTTC.

This clonotype was recorded at least ten times. CDR3 loop: CASIGLDQKGSETQYF. The DNA for the CDR3 is TGTGCCAGCATAGGACTCGACCAAAAAGGAAGCGAGACCCAGTACTTC. V usage is TRBV6-2 or TRBV6-3 and J usage is TRBJ2-5; a weak D match, TRBD2 (5 bases). Germline lookup yields CDR1 MNHEY and CDR2 SVGEGT. The CDR3 has 16 amino acids. The germline V and J ends were trimmed by 7 bases and 5 bases, with 23 bases remaining between them.